This TCR beta chain appears in the sequencing data of a study of T cells in Graves' hyperthyroidism and ophthalmopathy. Broader study findings: The model identified upcoming ophthalmopathy a median roughly 6.5 months ahead of onset.

This clonotype occurred many times. As yet, its antigen is unknown. Using RNA transcripts as the source, TCR beta CDR3 regions were amplified. Researchers ran a first-round RT-PCR on the TCR CDR3 using the HTBI primer set. Each CDR3 protein gets one entry after TCRdb re-called the multiplex PCR reads with MiXCR. The sample includes some 24,000 distinct CDR3 sequences, roughly 49% of them seen just once. Sequencing was carried out using blood. The receptor was derived from a woman aged 40 to 49 with Graves' hyperthyroidism that later progressed to Graves' ophthalmopathy.

Here the CDR3 reads CASSLRLAGVETQYF. For the CDR3, the DNA is TGTGCCAGCAGCCTGCGTCTAGCGGGCGTGGAGACCCAGTACTTC. The chain employs TRBV3-1 and TRBJ2-5; 8 bases are shared with TRBD2. The germline CDR1 and CDR2 sequences are LGHDT and YNNKEL (reference sequence). Trimming took 4 bases from V and 5 from J; bases not matched to a gene: 9. There are 15 residues in the CDR3.